This T cell receptor (beta chain) was captured by sequencing in a study of cytomegalovirus exposure and HLA in healthy donors. Whole-study results and caveats: While the bulk of TCR sequences proved rare, some public TCRs turned up in many donors.

TCRdb's table, derived via immunoSEQ multiplex PCR, lists solely in-frame clones and lacks some. The data show more than 70,000 clones, with about 94% seen just once and more than 0.8% held by the top ten. The donors were part of the validation cohort of 95 to 150 subjects. That cohort was separate from the first cohort, which comprised 666 subjects. Comment on this clone: The antigen remains undetermined.

Germline V gene lookup returns CDR1 SGDLS and CDR2 YYNGEE. CDR3 size: 16 residues. Trimming removed 0 bases at V and 6 bases at J, with 16 bases between. J is TRBJ2-1 and V is TRBV9, with a tentative D call TRBD2 (7 bases). The sequencing sample was made of PBMCs. This TCR derives from a woman aged 18-30 years in good health and CMV-seronegative. CDR3 in amino acids: CASSVEGGRAPNEQFF. The CDR3 DNA reads TGTGCCAGCAGCGTAGAAGGGGGGAGGGCCCCCAATGAGCAGTTCTTC.